These T cell receptor beta chains were read from a single sample in a study of CD8+ T cells in alopecia areata. TCRdb's copy holds only in-frame clones and misses some; the assay was immunoSEQ multiplex PCR. The sample consists of some 95,000 clones, roughly two fifths of them appearing once. Specimen: CD8+ T cells sorted from blood, collected at week 24, from a patient treated with tofacitinib. These TCRs come from a human donor with alopecia areata. CDR3s include the opening cysteine and the closing phenylalanine or tryptophan. Each record gives: V gene, D gene, clone size, J gene, CDR3 DNA, CDR3 protein. The D gene is left open where the match is weak. Rows give clone size only sometimes, using once, few, many, or a class for an expanded clone.

TRBV5-6	NA	NA	TRBJ1-3	TGTGCCAGCAGCGCCCTAGCAGGGGTAAGGTCTGGAAACACCATATATTTT	CASSALAGVRSGNTIYF
TRBV7-9	NA	NA	TRBJ1-2	TGTGCCAGCAGCTGGGGTGGTTCCTATGGCTACACCTTC	CASSWGGSYGYTF
TRBV19	NA	NA	TRBJ2-5	TGTGCCAGTAGTGAAGGGGGAGAGACCCAGTACTTC	CASSEGGETQYF
TRBV19	NA	NA	TRBJ1-1	TGTGCCAGTAGTATAGAACACGGACAGACTAACACTGAAGCTTTCTTT	CASSIEHGQTNTEAFF
TRBV6-4	TRBD1	NA	TRBJ1-5	TGTGCCAGCAGTCAGGGGGCTCCTGGCAATCAGCCCCAGCATTTT	CASSQGAPGNQPQHF
TRBV11-2	NA	NA	TRBJ2-7	TGTGCCAGCAGCTCTCGGTTCTACGAGCAGTACTTC	CASSSRFYEQYF
TRBV5-4	NA	NA	TRBJ1-2	TGTGCCAGCAGCTCCGGGTCGACAGCGGCTAACTATGGCTACACCTTC	CASSSGSTAANYGYTF
TRBV15	NA	once	TRBJ1-5	TGTGCCACCAGCAGGGAAACAGAGAATCAGCCCCAGCATTTT	CATSRETENQPQHF
TRBV6-5	NA	NA	TRBJ2-1	TGTGCCAGCAGCCTAAGACCAAACCGCAATGAGCAGTTCTTC	CASSLRPNRNEQFF
TRBV19	TRBD1	NA	TRBJ2-7	TGTGCCAGTAGTTTTCTACGGACAGGGCACGAGCAGTACTTC	CASSFLRTGHEQYF
TRBV4-1	TRBD1	few	TRBJ1-2	TGCGCCAGCGCCCTAATCGCCGGGACAGGGGGCTGGGATGGCTACACCTTC	CASALIAGTGGWDGYTF
TRBV9	NA	NA	TRBJ2-3	TGTGCCAGCAGCGTAGGGGCACAACCGGATACGCAGTATTTT	CASSVGAQPDTQYF
TRBV6-1	NA	NA	TRBJ2-2	TGTGCCACAACTTACACCGGGGAGCTGTTTTTT	CATTYTGELFF
TRBV7-2	TRBD2	NA	TRBJ2-2	TGTGCCAGCAGCTCAGATCCTAGCGGCTATAACACCGGGGAGCTGTTTTTT	CASSSDPSGYNTGELFF
TRBV29-1	NA	NA	TRBJ1-2	TGCAGCGGCCGAACAGAGAACTATGGCTACACCTTC	CSGRTENYGYTF
TRBV30	NA	NA	TRBJ1-2	TGTGCCTGGAGCTGGTCCTCGGGGAACTATGGCTACACCTTC	CAWSWSSGNYGYTF
TRBV19	NA	few	TRBJ2-1	TGTGCCAGTAGTCTTTCTAGAGAGCAGTTCTTC	CASSLSREQFF
TRBV9	TRBD2	NA	TRBJ2-5	TGTGCCAGCAGCGCCGAAGGCCTAGCGGGAGGCGAGACCCAGTACTTC	CASSAEGLAGGETQYF
TRBV25-1	TRBD2	NA	TRBJ2-3	TGTGCCAGCAGGGGACTAGCGGTTCTGGATACGCAGTATTTT	CASRGLAVLDTQYF
TRBV30	TRBD2	NA	TRBJ2-1	TGTGCCTGGAGTGAGGGAACTAGCGGTAATGAGCAGTTCTTC	CAWSEGTSGNEQFF
TRBV11-2	NA	NA	TRBJ1-1	TGTGCCAGCAGCCCGGGACGGAACACTGAAGCTTTCTTT	CASSPGRNTEAFF
TRBV29-1	NA	few	TRBJ1-4	TGCAGCGCCCGTGTTTCCGGTCAACTGTTTTTT	CSARVSGQLFF
TRBV15	TRBD1	NA	TRBJ2-4	TGTGCCACTTCAGACAGGGCCAGGGCCAAAAACATTCAGTACTTC	CATSDRARAKNIQYF
TRBV13	TRBD2	few	TRBJ2-1	TGTGCCAGCAGCCCCAATTCCGGGACTAGCGGGAGTGGCAATGAGCAGTTCTTC	CASSPNSGTSGSGNEQFF
TRBV27	NA	NA	TRBJ2-5	TGTGCCAGCAGTTCCCTAGCTCAAGAGACCCAGTACTTC	CASSSLAQETQYF
TRBV19	NA	NA	TRBJ2-4	TGTGCCAGTAGTGAGGAGGATAGGGGCAAAAACATTCAGTACTTC	CASSEEDRGKNIQYF
TRBV7-9	TRBD1	few	TRBJ2-7	TGTGCCACGAACAGGGGCTACAACGAGCAGTACTTC	CATNRGYNEQYF
TRBV7-9	NA	NA	TRBJ2-3	TGTGCCAGCAGCTTAGAGGCGGGGACAGATACGCAGTATTTT	CASSLEAGTDTQYF
TRBV29-1	NA	NA	TRBJ2-7	TGCAGCTATTCAAGAGACTACGAGCAGTACTTC	CSYSRDYEQYF